This TCR beta chain was captured by sequencing in a study of blood T cells in healthy people across ages. On the study more broadly: When template switching was applied, about one barcoded beta molecule was captured per two T cells. Findings and caveats of the study: Higher naive T cell percentage went strongly together with higher TCR beta diversity. Nothing was known about donor CMV status, and this possibly confounded expanded clonotype changes.

For the second PCR, which ran for roughly 6 to 11 cycles, a sample-barcoded 5' primer and a J-beta primer mix were used. Per sample, CDR3-containing paired-end reads numbered at least 3 million. Via MiXCR, TCRdb re-called the 5' RACE reads, giving one row per CDR3 protein. The sample lists 450,000 to 700,000 distinct CDR3 sequences; approximately 27% were seen once. The table lists this clonotype with a few counts. Its antigen is not identified. Mismatch with germline at one junction end may stem from a read error. This TCR came from a woman in her seventies in good health. The sample taken for sequencing was blood.

Here the CDR3 reads CSVEFPSGFQYEQYF. The CDR3 DNA reads as TGTAGCGTTGAATTTCCTAGCGGGTTCCAATACGAGCAGTACTTC. The chain links TRBV29-1 to TRBJ2-7, with 8 positions matching TRBD2. The CDR3 totals 15 residues. Per germline, CDR1 SQVTM and CDR2 ANQGSEA.